These 25 T cell receptor beta chains share one sample of origin, sequenced in a study of blood T cells in healthy people across ages. Next came a second PCR, run for roughly 7 to 12 cycles, which used a sample-barcoded 5' primer along with a J-beta primer mix. MiXCR, applied by TCRdb to the 5' RACE reads, yields one record per CDR3 protein. The data contain about 900,000 distinct CDR3 sequences, 48% of them singletons. Input material: blood. The receptors come from a man aged 25 to 40 in good health.

This clonotype was picked up a small number of times. The V and J genes are TRBV2 and TRBJ1-2; 7 nucleotides line up with TRBD1. The ends lost 6 bases at V and 6 bases at J; junction bases unmatched: 7. Germline V gene sequence: CDR1 SNHLY, CDR2 FYNNEI. CDR3 size: 13 residues. The CDR3 coding sequence is TGTGCCAGCAGGTCAACAGGGGAGAATGGCTACACCTTC. It codes for CASRSTGENGYTF.

There are a few counts of this clonotype. The rearrangement links TRBV6-2 or TRBV6-3 to TRBJ2-3; D not certain. The CDR3 runs to 15 residues. The V end was cut by 4 bases, the J end by 2 bases, with 13 bases between. Germline CDR1 and CDR2: MNHEY and SVGEGT. The CDR3 coding sequence is TGTGCCAGCAGTTTTCTTCTGCGTAACACAGATACGCAGTATTTT. Translating gives CASSFLLRNTDTQYF.

The V gene is TRBV6-1, the J gene TRBJ1-2; D might be TRBD1 (5 bases). The CDR3 covers 13 residues. Trimming shortened V by 1 base and J by 8 bases, and 11 bases separated the two germline ends. Germline assignment: CDR1 MNHNS and CDR2 SASEGT. CDR3 nucleotides: TGTGCCAGCAGTGAAGGGACATCGCAGGGCTACACCTTC. It translates to CASSEGTSQGYTF.

Only a few counts were recorded for this clonotype. CDR3 nucleotide sequence: TGTGCCAGCAGTGCAGAGCTCTATAATTCACCCCTCCACTTT. Its protein product is CASSAELYNSPLHF. The rearrangement uses TRBV6-1 and TRBJ1-6; D not resolved. CDR3 size: 14 residues. Trimming left V 4 bases short and J 3 bases short, with 7 bases between. Germline CDR1 is MNHNS and CDR2 is SASEGT.

The chain has TRBV29-1 and TRBJ2-1, with 8 bases that match TRBD2. The CDR3 runs 19 residues. V was pared by 4 bases and J by 0 bases, with 17 bases of the junction left unmatched. Per germline, CDR1 SQVTM and CDR2 ANQGSEA. CDR3 sequence: CSVGRFLAGGASSYNEQFF. Written as DNA, the CDR3 is TGCAGCGTTGGAAGGTTTCTCGCGGGGGGCGCAAGCTCCTACAATGAGCAGTTCTTC.

In this sample, this clonotype turned up a few times. The rearrangement joins TRBV7-9 to TRBJ2-5; 7 bases map to TRBD2. The CDR3 has 14 residues. V was pared by 5 bases and J by 4 bases, with 7 bases of the junction left unmatched. The germline CDR1 and CDR2 sequences are SEHNR and FQNEAQ (reference sequence). The CDR3 reads CASSNGLVRETQYF. The CDR3 region has the DNA TGTGCCAGCAGCAACGGACTAGTCCGAGAGACCCAGTACTTC.

This clonotype occurred a few times. The genes are TRBV6-2 or TRBV6-3 and TRBJ2-4, with D tentatively TRBD2 (6 bases). Trimming pared 3 bases from V and 0 bases from J, leaving 12 bases between. The germline gives CDR1 MNHEY, CDR2 SVGEGT. This CDR3 is built from 16 residues. CDR3 residues: CASSYPGDLAKNIQYF. The CDR3 coding sequence is TGTGCCAGCAGTTATCCGGGGGACCTAGCCAAAAACATTCAGTACTTC.

This clonotype was counted ten times or more. The chain recombines TRBV2 with TRBJ2-2; D is undetermined. Trimming stripped 6 bases from V and 1 base from J, with 9 bases between. Germline CDR1 SNHLY, CDR2 FYNNEI. The CDR3 runs to 14 residues. CDR3: CASSPGRNTGELFF. CDR3 nucleotides: TGTGCCAGCAGCCCCGGAAGGAACACCGGGGAGCTGTTTTTT. The full variable domain, with the rest looked up from reference TRBV2 and TRBJ2-2, is EPEVTQTPSHQVTQMGQEVILRCVPISNHLYFYWYRQILGQKVEFLVSFYNNEISEKSEIFDDQFSVERPDGSNFTLKIRSTKLEDSAMYFCASSPGRNTGELFFGEGSRLTVL.

This CDR3 is CSAAGGLTGVGDTQYF. The CDR3 DNA sequence: TGCAGTGCTGCAGGAGGACTAACGGGGGTAGGAGATACGCAGTATTTT. The chain recombines TRBV20-1 with TRBJ2-3; D is possibly TRBD2 (6 bases). The germline V gene encodes CDR1 DFQATT and CDR2 SNEGSKA (reference sequence). V was pared by 5 bases and J by 5 bases, with 23 bases between. The CDR3 extends over 16 amino acids.

The chain joins TRBV28 to TRBJ1-6; D is ambiguous. This CDR3 has 13 amino acids. With 8 bases removed from V and 5 bases from J, the gap between germline ends came to 10 bases. Per the germline V gene, CDR1 is MDHEN and CDR2 is SYDVKM. The CDR3 is CASVGGNNSPLHF. The CDR3 DNA sequence: TGTGCCAGCGTAGGCGGCAATAATTCACCCCTCCACTTT. The full variable domain, its missing parts supplied by reference TRBV28 and TRBJ1-6, is DVKVTQSSRYLVKRTGEKVFLECVQDMDHENMFWYRQDPGLGLRLIYFSYDVKMKEKGDIPEGYSVSREKKERFSLILESASTNQTSMYLCASVGGNNSPLHFGNGTRLTVT.

In its sample, this clonotype was seen many times. This chain links TRBV29-1 with TRBJ2-7, with 8 bases aligning to TRBD1. Trimming took 4 bases from V and 5 from J; bases not matched to a gene: 4. Germline values: CDR1 SQVTM, CDR2 ANQGSEA. This CDR3 is built from 12 residues. CDR3 sequence: CSVGQGSHEQYF. CDR3 nucleotide sequence: TGCAGCGTTGGACAGGGGTCCCACGAGCAGTACTTC.

V usage is TRBV29-1 and J usage is TRBJ2-5; TRBD1 aligns across 8 bases. J was trimmed by 4 bases and V by 6 bases; bases with no gene match: 13. The CDR3 has 15 amino acids. Per germline, CDR1 SQVTM and CDR2 ANQGSEA. CDR3 in DNA: TGCAGCGTGTCCGAGACAGGGGAAGTGGGAGAGACCCAGTACTTC. Its protein product is CSVSETGEVGETQYF.

The V call is TRBV7-9, the J call TRBJ2-1, with a possible D match to TRBD1 (6 bases). The V end was cut by 1 base, the J end by 9 bases, with 10 bases between. CDR1 SEHNR and CDR2 FQNEAQ come from the germline V gene (reference sequence). This CDR3 contains 13 residues. Here the CDR3 reads CASSLELGGEQFF. The CDR3 DNA reads as TGTGCCAGCAGCTTAGAACTAGGGGGTGAGCAGTTCTTC.

CDR3 sequence reads: CASSHGAGTLLDTQYF. Here the CDR3 DNA reads TGTGCCAGCAGCCATGGTGCCGGGACCCTCTTAGATACGCAGTATTTT. V gene TRBV3-1 combines with J gene TRBJ2-3; D is possibly TRBD1 or TRBD2 (5 bases each). Germline CDR1 is LGHDT and CDR2 is YNNKEL (reference sequence). The CDR3 is made up of 16 amino acids. Between the trimmed V and J ends, which lost 3 bases and 5 bases, there was a span of 18 bases.

This chain connects TRBV4-1 to TRBJ1-4; no reliable D call. Germline CDR1 MGHRA, CDR2 YSYEKL. Trimming shortened V by 0 bases and J by 0 bases, and 8 bases separated the two germline ends. The CDR3 has 16 amino acids. Written as DNA, the CDR3 is TGCGCCAGCAGCCAAGATGCGGCAGCAACTAATGAAAAACTGTTTTTT. Amino acid sequence: CASSQDAAATNEKLFF.

This clonotype has more than one count but fewer than ten. The chain employs TRBV6-5 and TRBJ2-1; D not resolved. The CDR3 totals 13 residues. Germline V gene lookup returns CDR1 MNHEY and CDR2 SVGAGI. Between the trimmed V and J ends, which lost 7 bases and 0 bases, there was a span of 7 bases. CDR3 sequence reads: CASKESSYNEQFF. Here the CDR3 DNA reads TGTGCCAGCAAGGAGAGCTCCTACAATGAGCAGTTCTTC.

This clonotype was detected only a few times. This sequence joins TRBV5-1 and TRBJ1-4, with a possible D match to TRBD1 (5 bases). The germline CDR1 and CDR2 sequences are SGHRS and YFSETQ. Trimming cost V 4 bases and J 7 bases, with 14 bases left between them. This CDR3 is 14 amino acids long. CDR3 bases: TGCGCCAGCAGCCTGACGACGGGGGGTGAAAAACTGTTTTTT. Protein product: CASSLTTGGEKLFF.

The chain has TRBV5-1 and TRBJ2-4; D gene uncertain. CDR3 length: 15 residues. Germline V CDR1 and CDR2: SGHRS, YFSETQ. The V end lost 4 bases, the J end lost 0 bases, and 11 bases lay between the germline ends. The CDR3 DNA sequence: TGCGCCAGCAGCAAAGACGGAATAGCCAAAAACATTCAGTACTTC. Translating it yields CASSKDGIAKNIQYF. Drawing the rest from reference TRBV5-1 and TRBJ2-4, the complete variable domain is KAGVTQTPRYLIKTRGQQVTLSCSPISGHRSVSWYQQTPGQGLQFLFEYFSETQRNKGNFPGRFSGRQFSNSRSEMNVSTLELGDSALYLCASSKDGIAKNIQYFGAGTRLSVL.

This clonotype was detected a few times. This chain joins TRBV28 and TRBJ2-7; TRBD2 might be the D (5 bases). The CDR3 covers 14 residues. Trimming cost V 5 bases and J 1 base, with 12 bases left between them. Germline CDR1 and CDR2: MDHEN and SYDVKM. In DNA form, the CDR3 reads TGTGCCAGCAGTGGAATTACGGGGTCCTACGAGCAGTACTTC. Its translation is CASSGITGSYEQYF.

The table lists this clonotype with many counts. The V call is TRBV20-1, the J call TRBJ2-5; 12 nucleotides align to TRBD1. TRBJ2-7 explains the end of the DNA better; the J call may be wrong. This CDR3 has 14 residues. Germline V gene data show CDR1 as DFQATT and CDR2 as SNEGSKA (reference sequence). The CDR3 region is CSATPGTGGGEQYF. As DNA, the CDR3 is TGCAGTGCTACTCCCGGGACAGGGGGCGGCGAGCAGTACTTC.

The V gene is TRBV29-1, the J gene TRBJ1-1, with 8 bases aligning to TRBD1. The CDR3 spans 11 residues. Germline assignment: CDR1 SQVTM and CDR2 ANQGSEA. V gave up 5 bases and J gave up 8 bases; unmatched junction bases: 4. CDR3 residues: CSVTRTGEAFF. The CDR3 region has the DNA TGCAGCGTTACACGGACAGGGGAAGCTTTCTTT.

This clonotype was seen more than once but under ten times. The rearrangement links TRBV7-2 to TRBJ2-7; D may correspond to TRBD1 or TRBD2 (5 bases each). The V gene's germline CDR1 is SGHTA and CDR2 FQGNSA. This CDR3 has 17 amino acids. Trimming left V 0 bases short and J 2 bases short, with 17 bases between. Written as DNA, the CDR3 is TGTGCCAGCAGCTTAGCGTTCGATTTTGGGGGAGCCTACGAGCAGTACTTC. Its translation is CASSLAFDFGGAYEQYF.

The rearrangement links TRBV3-1 to TRBJ2-6; perhaps TRBD1 as D (6 bases). Trimming stripped 0 bases from V and 1 base from J, with 13 bases between. Looked up from germline, CDR1 is LGHDT and CDR2 is YNNKEL (reference sequence). The CDR3 loop spans 18 amino acids. CDR3 in DNA: TGTGCCAGCAGCCAAGATTCGCCTACAGGGTCTGGGGCCAACGTCCTGACTTTC. Amino acid sequence: CASSQDSPTGSGANVLTF.

V usage is TRBV13 and J usage is TRBJ2-7, with 7 bases matching TRBD1. The junction had 7 bases not matched to a gene; V was cut back by 5 bases and J by 0 bases. Germline V lookup: CDR1 PRHDT, CDR2 FYEKMQ (reference sequence). This CDR3 contains 15 residues. DNA of the CDR3: TGTGCCAGCAGCGCAACCGGGGACAGCTCCTACGAGCAGTACTTC. This sequence encodes CASSATGDSSYEQYF.

The rearrangement joins TRBV4-1 to TRBJ1-5, with TRBD1 as a possible D gene (5 bases). V lost 3 bases and J lost 6, with 18 bases in between. Germline loops: CDR1 MGHRA, CDR2 YSYEKL. The CDR3 length is 16 residues. The CDR3 DNA is TGCGCCAGCAGCCATAACGAAAGGGGTGGGGGTCAGCCCCAGCATTTT. Amino acid sequence: CASSHNERGGGQPQHF.